This T cell receptor (beta chain) stems from a study of blood T cell repertoires in COVID-19. Across the study: Acute-phase and convalescent COVID-19 samples originated in the United States, Italy and Spain. Nucleic acid was either cDNA or gDNA, and it came from T cells, B-cell-depleted T cells, or PBMCs.

In the authors' methods: Estimation of nucleated cell counts was performed using reference gene primer amplification. Profiled with immunoSEQ multiplex PCR; TCRdb holds only in-frame clones, not every one. V, J and clone size are taken as reported in that table, and D and trimming were inferred from the DNA itself. The table records approximately 160,000 clones, under 95% of them present only once. The CDR3 has 13 amino acids. From germline, CDR1 is SQVTM and CDR2 ANQGSEA. Trimming stripped 6 bases from V and 0 bases from J, with 11 bases between. Sequences were obtained from peripheral blood. This chain uses TRBV29-1 with TRBJ1-1, with D unresolved. This TCR derives from a man aged 55-75 years with active or convalescent COVID-19. The CDR3 nucleotides are TGCAGCGTCGCGGGTCTTCTGAACACTGAAGCTTTCTTT. It specifies CSVAGLLNTEAFF.